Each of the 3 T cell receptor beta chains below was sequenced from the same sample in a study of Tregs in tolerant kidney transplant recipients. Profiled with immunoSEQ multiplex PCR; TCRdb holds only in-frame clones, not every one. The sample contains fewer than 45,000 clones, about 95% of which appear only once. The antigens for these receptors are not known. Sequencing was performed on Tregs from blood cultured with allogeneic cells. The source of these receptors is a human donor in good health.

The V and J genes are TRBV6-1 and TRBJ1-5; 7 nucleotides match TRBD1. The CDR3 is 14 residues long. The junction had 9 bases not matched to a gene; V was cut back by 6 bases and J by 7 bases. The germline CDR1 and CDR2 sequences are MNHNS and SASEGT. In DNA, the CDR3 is TGTGCCAGCAGGTATACAGGGGCGCACCAGCCCCAGCATTTT. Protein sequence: CASRYTGAHQPQHF.

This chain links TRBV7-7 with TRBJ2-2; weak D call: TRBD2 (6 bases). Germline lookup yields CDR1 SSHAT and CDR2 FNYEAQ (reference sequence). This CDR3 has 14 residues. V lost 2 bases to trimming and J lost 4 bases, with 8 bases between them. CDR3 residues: CASSLRESTGELFF. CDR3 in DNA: TGTGCCAGCAGCTTACGGGAGTCCACCGGGGAGCTGTTTTTT.

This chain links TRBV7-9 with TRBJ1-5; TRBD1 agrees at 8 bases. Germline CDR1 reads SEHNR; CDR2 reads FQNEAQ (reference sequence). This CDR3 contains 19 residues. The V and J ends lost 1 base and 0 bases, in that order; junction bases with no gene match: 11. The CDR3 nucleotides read TGTGCCAGCAGCTTAGGGACCGGGACAGGAGATTATAGCAATCAGCCCCAGCATTTT. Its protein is CASSLGTGTGDYSNQPQHF. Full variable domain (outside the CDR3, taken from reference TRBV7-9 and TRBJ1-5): DTGVSQNPRHKITKRGQNVTFRCDPISEHNRLYWYRQTLGQGPEFLTYFQNEAQLEKSRLLSDRFSAERPKGSFSTLEIQRTEQGDSAMYLCASSLGTGTGDYSNQPQHFGDGTRLSIL.